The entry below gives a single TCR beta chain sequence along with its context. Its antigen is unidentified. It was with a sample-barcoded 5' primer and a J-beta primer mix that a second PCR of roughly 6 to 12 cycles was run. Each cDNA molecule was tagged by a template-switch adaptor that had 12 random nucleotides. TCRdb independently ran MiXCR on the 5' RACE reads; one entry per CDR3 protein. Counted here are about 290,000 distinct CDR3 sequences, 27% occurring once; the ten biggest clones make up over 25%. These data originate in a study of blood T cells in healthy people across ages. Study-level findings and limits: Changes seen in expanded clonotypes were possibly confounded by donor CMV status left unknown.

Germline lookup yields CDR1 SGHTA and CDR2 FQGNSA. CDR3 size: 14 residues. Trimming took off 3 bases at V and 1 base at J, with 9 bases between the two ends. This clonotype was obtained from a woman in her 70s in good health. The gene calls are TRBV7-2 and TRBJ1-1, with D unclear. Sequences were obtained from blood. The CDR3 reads CASSFAPGNTEAFF. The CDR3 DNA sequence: TGTGCCAGCAGCTTTGCCCCGGGGAACACTGAAGCTTTCTTT.